These 27 T cell receptor beta chains share one sample of origin, sequenced in a study of control samples from healthy donors and cancer patients. Data came from immunoSEQ multiplex PCR; TCRdb stores just in-frame clones and leaves some out. Of about 82,000 clones in the sample, around 87% were seen once. Specimen: blood. Every receptor here comes from a man aged 50 or older in good health.

This clone was observed a few times. This sequence joins TRBV13 and TRBJ1-2; 9 bases match TRBD1. The CDR3 sequence is 14 residues long. The V gene end was trimmed by 5 bases and the J gene end by 2 bases; junction bases not matched to a gene: 3. Germline V lookup: CDR1 PRHDT, CDR2 FYEKMQ (reference sequence). This CDR3 is CASSRDRANYGYTF. DNA for the CDR3: TGTGCCAGCAGCCGGGACAGGGCGAACTATGGCTACACCTTC.

The chain combines TRBV6-2 or TRBV6-3 with TRBJ2-3; D remains unclear. In germline, CDR1 is MNHEY, CDR2 SVGEGT. V was cut by 2 bases and J by 1 base, with 10 bases left in between. The CDR3 is 15 amino acids. CDR3 sequence: CASSYEVGGTDTQYF. CDR3 DNA sequence: TGTGCCAGCAGTTACGAGGTCGGTGGCACAGATACGCAGTATTTT.

The J gene is TRBJ2-1, the V gene TRBV6-5, with TRBD2 identical over 12 bases. Germline V gives CDR1 MNHEY, CDR2 SVGAGI. Losses at the gene ends were 6 bases for V and 6 bases for J; bases not matched to a gene: 6. The CDR3 totals 15 residues. The CDR3 coding sequence is TGTGCCAGCAGCCTACTAGCGGGGGGTCTCAATGAGCAGTTCTTC. Protein product: CASSLLAGGLNEQFF.

This clone occurred a few times. The J gene is TRBJ2-1, the V gene TRBV7-3; weak D call: TRBD1 (5 bases). This CDR3 has 12 residues. Germline values: CDR1 SGHTA, CDR2 FQGTGA. Trimming stripped 5 bases from V and 12 bases from J, with 14 bases between. The CDR3 region has the DNA TGTGCCAGCAGCCAAGGGGTAGGATCGCAGTTCTTC. It encodes CASSQGVGSQFF.

The chain employs TRBV5-6 and TRBJ2-2; TRBD1 or TRBD2 may be the D gene (5 bases each). Germline-derived CDR1 and CDR2 are SGHDT and YYEEEE. The CDR3 contains 14 residues. With 0 bases removed from V and 5 bases from J, the gap between germline ends came to 8 bases. The CDR3 here is CASSLGGETGELFF. CDR3 nucleotides: TGTGCCAGCAGCTTGGGAGGGGAGACCGGGGAGCTGTTTTTT.

V usage is TRBV27 and J usage is TRBJ2-1; 9 nucleotides align to TRBD1. The CDR3 sequence is 14 residues long. The germline CDR1 and CDR2 sequences are MNHEY and SMNVEV (reference sequence). Unmatched junction bases numbered 4, after V lost 6 bases and J lost 4 bases. The CDR3 protein is CASRRTGAYNEQFF. CDR3 coding DNA: TGTGCCAGCAGGAGGACAGGGGCTTACAATGAGCAGTTCTTC.

V and J are TRBV6-5 and TRBJ1-1; D may be TRBD1 (6 bases). Germline V gene data show CDR1 as MNHEY and CDR2 as SVGAGI. Trimming stripped 2 bases from V and 10 bases from J, with 11 bases between. The length of the CDR3 is 12 residues. In DNA, the CDR3 is TGTGCCAGCAGTTACAGTGGAGGGGGAGCTTTCTTT. This sequence encodes CASSYSGGGAFF.

The V gene is TRBV10-3, the J gene TRBJ1-3, with D perhaps matching TRBD1 (5 bases). Trimming removed 6 bases at V and 7 bases at J, with 16 bases between. The germline V gene has CDR1 ENHRY and CDR2 SYGVKD. The CDR3 length is 14 residues. CDR3 bases: TGTGCCATCAGCGGGGGACCGACTCAGAACACCATATATTTT. Translated, it gives CAISGGPTQNTIYF.

The V call is TRBV7-6, the J call TRBJ1-1; D is unclear. This CDR3 has 13 amino acids. Trimming left V 2 bases short and J 1 base short, with 5 bases between. Germline assignment: CDR1 SGHVS and CDR2 FNYEAQ. CDR3 coding DNA: TGTGCCAGCAGCTTAAGTAAGAACACTGAAGCTTTCTTT. Its translation: CASSLSKNTEAFF.

CDR3 loop: CASSRTALLRQYV. The DNA for the CDR3 is TGTGCCAGCAGCAGGACGGCGCTCCTCCGGCAGTACGTC. The chain carries TRBV21-1 and TRBJ2-7. TRBV21-1 is marked as a pseudogene. The CDR3 spans 13 residues.

This rearrangement joins TRBV19 to TRBJ2-1, with TRBD1 matching 11 bases. The CDR3 is made up of 15 amino acids. The ends lost 5 bases at V and 9 bases at J; junction bases unmatched: 9. Per germline, CDR1 LNHDA and CDR2 SQIVND (reference sequence). The CDR3 region has the DNA TGTGCCAGTAGTCGGGCTTGGACAGGGGGCGGTGAGCAGTTCTTC. This translates into CASSRAWTGGGEQFF.

The chain has TRBV5-1 and TRBJ2-3; 9 positions match TRBD2. V lost 4 bases and J lost 11; bases outside the gene matches: 8. CDR3 length equals 13 residues. Germline CDR1 and CDR2: SGHRS and YFSETQ. This chain's CDR3 is CASSRDERGEQYF. The CDR3 DNA sequence: TGCGCCAGCAGCAGGGACGAGCGGGGGGAGCAGTATTTT.

The CDR3 protein is CASSIGPATNYGYTF. The CDR3 nucleotides read TGTGCCAGTAGTATAGGACCCGCCACTAACTATGGCTACACCTTC. The chain links TRBV19 to TRBJ1-2; D ambiguous. Germline loops: CDR1 LNHDA, CDR2 SQIVND (reference sequence). The CDR3 is 15 residues long. Trimming removed 1 base at V and 0 bases at J, with 9 bases between.

As DNA, the CDR3 is TGTGCCAGCAGCGTAGCACGACAGGGGACGGGCACTGAAGCTTTCTTT. This translates into CASSVARQGTGTEAFF. This chain links TRBV9 with TRBJ1-1; 8 nucleotides agree with TRBD1. The CDR3 totals 16 residues. The germline CDR1 and CDR2 sequences are SGDLS and YYNGEE. The V and J ends lost 0 bases and 4 bases, in that order; junction bases with no gene match: 8.

This sequence joins TRBV4-3 and TRBJ1-2; D gene ambiguous. Trimming took off 0 bases at V and 7 bases at J, with 15 bases between the two ends. Germline CDR1 is LGHNA and CDR2 is YSLEER. CDR3 length: 15 amino acids. The CDR3 nucleotides read TGCGCCAGCAGCCAAGAGAGGCTGGGTTGGGCTGGCTACACCTTC. It codes for CASSQERLGWAGYTF.

This chain joins TRBV3-1 (or the pseudogene TRBV3-2) and TRBJ1-1; D call uncertain. The germline V gene encodes CDR1 LGHDT and CDR2 YNNKEL (reference sequence). Trimming left V 2 bases short and J 0 bases short, with 4 bases between. This CDR3 comprises 13 residues. The CDR3 reads CASSQPLNTEAFF. CDR3 coding DNA: TGTGCCAGCAGCCAACCCTTGAACACTGAAGCTTTCTTT.

This rearrangement joins TRBV6-6 to TRBJ1-5; D is unclear. V lost 6 bases and J 6 bases, leaving 18 bases between the germline ends. This CDR3 has 15 amino acids. The germline gives CDR1 MNHNY, CDR2 SVGAGI (reference sequence). CDR3 DNA: TGTGCCAGCAGCTCCCACCCTGCTACGGGTCAGCCCCAGCATTTT. Translated: CASSSHPATGQPQHF.

The CDR3 DNA is TGCGCCAGCCGACAGGGAGCTGGAAACACCATATATTTT. It encodes CASRQGAGNTIYF. The genes are TRBV23-1 and TRBJ1-3; 7 nucleotides align to TRBD1. TRBV23-1 has ORF status, its function being uncertain. Trimming removed 8 bases from V and 2 bases from J; junction bases left unmatched: 3. CDR3 length: 13 amino acids.

The chain has TRBV29-1 and TRBJ1-2; TRBD1 matches at 7 bases. Germline V gene sequence: CDR1 SQVTM, CDR2 ANQGSEA. V gave up 3 bases and J gave up 8 bases; unmatched junction bases: 15. The CDR3 is 15 amino acids. The CDR3: CSVEGFGTVRPGYTF. The CDR3 region has the DNA TGCAGCGTTGAGGGATTTGGGACAGTGCGTCCGGGCTACACCTTC. The full variable domain, with the rest looked up from reference TRBV29-1 and TRBJ1-2, is SAVISQKPSRDICQRGTSLTIQCQVDSQVTMMFWYRQQPGQSLTLIATANQGSEATYESGFVIDKFPISRPNLTFSTLTVSNMSPEDSSIYLCSVEGFGTVRPGYTFGSGTRLTVV.

V usage is TRBV6-6 and J usage is TRBJ1-5, with 10 bases matching TRBD1. After removal of 0 bases from V and 2 bases from J, the junction contained 1 base not matched to a gene. The CDR3 has 16 amino acids. Per the germline V gene, CDR1 is MNHNY and CDR2 is SVGAGI (reference sequence). The CDR3: CASSYSGQGGNQPQHF. The CDR3 nucleotides are TGTGCCAGCAGTTACTCTGGACAGGGGGGCAATCAGCCCCAGCATTTT.

This clone was observed a handful of times. The chain employs TRBV5-4 and TRBJ2-1; 15 nucleotides line up with TRBD2. Trimming at V came to 2 bases and at J to 6 bases, leaving 3 bases not matched to a gene. CDR1 is SGHNT and CDR2 is YYREEE in the germline V gene (reference sequence). The CDR3 has 16 amino acids. CDR3 nucleotides: TGTGCCAGCAGCTTACCGGGACTAGCGGGAGGCAATGAGCAGTTCTTC. Amino acid sequence: CASSLPGLAGGNEQFF.

On this clone itself: Other DNA variants within this sample encode the same CDR3. The V call is TRBV27, the J call TRBJ2-3; weak D call: TRBD1 (5 bases). The CDR3 totals 14 residues. Trimming cost V 1 base and J 6 bases, with 11 bases left between them. In germline, CDR1 is MNHEY, CDR2 SMNVEV (reference sequence). CDR3 sequence reads: CASSLYPTADTQYF. In DNA form, the CDR3 reads TGTGCCAGCAGTTTATACCCGACAGCCGATACGCAGTATTTT.

This clone was seen once. The chain employs TRBV10-1 and TRBJ1-4; no firm D call. CDR3 length: 15 amino acids. Germline V gives CDR1 WNHNN, CDR2 SYGVQD (reference sequence). V was pared by 10 bases and J by 4 bases, with 19 bases between. The chain's CDR3 is CAISIPVPLNEKLFF. The CDR3 DNA sequence: TGCGCCATCTCCATCCCGGTCCCCCTTAATGAAAAACTGTTTTTT.

V is TRBV7-9 and J is TRBJ1-2; D possibly corresponds to TRBD1 (5 bases). The germline V gene has CDR1 SEHNR and CDR2 FQNEAQ (reference sequence). The CDR3 runs 13 residues. The ends were cut back, 1 base at V and 10 bases at J, with 13 bases in the middle. The CDR3 sequence is CASSLGGDDDYTF. The CDR3 coding sequence is TGTGCCAGCAGCTTAGGGGGGGATGACGACTACACCTTC.

This chain uses TRBV3-1 (or the pseudogene TRBV3-2) with TRBJ2-3; 7 bases fit TRBD2. Germline CDR1 reads LGHDT; CDR2 reads YNNKEL (reference sequence). With V trimmed by 3 bases and J by 8 bases, 5 bases remained unmatched. This CDR3 is built from 13 residues. DNA of the CDR3: TGTGCCAGCAGCCACCGCGGGAGTGGTACGCAGTATTTT. It codes for CASSHRGSGTQYF.

CDR3 sequence (DNA): TGTGCCAGCAGTTTACGGACGGGGGGGGCCAACGTCCTGACTTTC. It is translated as CASSLRTGGANVLTF. The chain joins TRBV27 to TRBJ2-6, with TRBD2 as a possible D gene (5 bases). Trimming pared 2 bases from V and 4 bases from J, leaving 9 bases between. The length of the CDR3 is 15 residues. Germline lookup yields CDR1 MNHEY and CDR2 SMNVEV (reference sequence).

The CDR3 bases are TGTGCCAGCTCACGGGACCACCAAGTAACTGAAGCTTTCTTT. Encoded protein: CASSRDHQVTEAFF. The chain recombines TRBV18 with TRBJ1-1; tentative D call: TRBD1 (5 bases). The CDR3 is made up of 14 amino acids. The ends were cut back, 4 bases at V and 5 bases at J, with 14 bases in the middle. In germline, CDR1 is KGHSH, CDR2 LQKENI.